The source of this TCR beta chain is a study of shared clonotypes between healthy human individuals. On the study more broadly: For every donor, three CD4 naive, three CD4 memory, two CD8 naive and one CD8 memory plates were used.

Germline V gives CDR1 GTSNPN, CDR2 SVGIG (reference sequence). The CDR3 length is 13 residues. Trimming shortened V by 4 bases and J by 4 bases, and 10 bases separated the two germline ends. Sequencing was performed with immunoSEQ multiplex PCR; in TCRdb, only in-frame clones are kept and a portion is missing. The repertoire holds hundreds of thousands of clones, with under 80% as singletons. Material for sequencing was memory CD4+ T cells sorted from blood. Stated subset: CD45RA-negative fraction. The chain links TRBV30 to TRBJ2-2; D not resolved. This TCR was recovered from a woman aged 30 to 39 in good health. Here the CDR3 DNA reads TGTGCCTGGATAGTCAGTCGCACCGGGGAGCTGTTTTTT. Translating gives CAWIVSRTGELFF. The whole variable domain, remainder taken from reference TRBV30 and TRBJ2-2, is SQTIHQWPATLVQPVGSPLSLECTVEGTSNPNLYWYRQAAGRGLQLLFYSVGIGQISSEVPQNLSASRPQDRQFILSSKKLLLSDSGFYLCAWIVSRTGELFFGEGSRLTVL.